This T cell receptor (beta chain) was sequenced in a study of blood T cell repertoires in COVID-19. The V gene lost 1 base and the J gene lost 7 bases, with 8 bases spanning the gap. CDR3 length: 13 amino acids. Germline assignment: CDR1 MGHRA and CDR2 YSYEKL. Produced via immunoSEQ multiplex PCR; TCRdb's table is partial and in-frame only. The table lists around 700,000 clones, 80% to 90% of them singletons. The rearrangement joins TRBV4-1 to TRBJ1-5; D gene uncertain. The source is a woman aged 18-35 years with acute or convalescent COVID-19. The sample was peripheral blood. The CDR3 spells CASSQGGLQPQHF. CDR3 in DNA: TGCGCCAGCAGCCAAGGAGGCCTCCAGCCCCAGCATTTT.